This is a list of T cell receptor beta chains from one sample in a study of blood T cell repertoires in COVID-19. Libraries were prepared by immunoSEQ multiplex PCR; TCRdb keeps only in-frame clonotypes and omits some of them. The data contain 130,000 or so clones, approximately 90% of them singletons. Source material: peripheral blood. These receptors all come from a man aged 50-59 years with active or convalescent COVID-19. Each CDR3 is given with its conserved first and last residue. A D gene is named only where the DNA matches it firmly. Clone size appears in some rows only: once, few, many, or a class for an expanded clone.

d_call: TRBD2; v_call: TRBV5-6; cdr3_length: 14; j_call: TRBJ2-3; clone_size: -; cdr3_nt: TGTGCCAGCAGCTGGGGGACTACCCCAGATACGCAGTATTTT; cdr3_aa: CASSWGTTPDTQYF
d_call: TRBD1; v_call: TRBV9; cdr3_length: 13; j_call: TRBJ1-1; clone_size: few; cdr3_nt: TGTGCCAGCAGCCCCACAGGGGGCGCCCGAGCTTTCTTT; cdr3_aa: CASSPTGGARAFF
d_call: -; v_call: TRBV19; cdr3_length: 14; j_call: TRBJ1-5; clone_size: -; cdr3_nt: TGTGCCAGTAGTATATGGACAGCAAATCAGCCCCAGCATTTT; cdr3_aa: CASSIWTANQPQHF
d_call: TRBD1; v_call: TRBV4-1; cdr3_length: 15; j_call: TRBJ1-2; clone_size: -; cdr3_nt: TGCGCCAGCAGCCCCCGACAGGGGGGCAGCTATGGCTACACCTTC; cdr3_aa: CASSPRQGGSYGYTF
d_call: TRBD1; v_call: TRBV7-2; cdr3_length: 18; j_call: TRBJ2-5; clone_size: -; cdr3_nt: TGTGCCAGCAGCTTAGATGTAGGCGGGACAGGGATTCAAGAGACCCAGTACTTC; cdr3_aa: CASSLDVGGTGIQETQYF
d_call: TRBD2; v_call: TRBV7-2; cdr3_length: 15; j_call: TRBJ2-5; clone_size: -; cdr3_nt: TGTGCCAGCAGTTCCTTAGCGGGGGGGAAAGAGACCCAGTACTTC; cdr3_aa: CASSSLAGGKETQYF
d_call: TRBD2; v_call: TRBV5-1; cdr3_length: 18; j_call: TRBJ2-1; clone_size: -; cdr3_nt: TGCGCCAGCAGCTTGTCGACTAGCGGGAGTGAAGGACACAATGAGCAGTTCTTC; cdr3_aa: CASSLSTSGSEGHNEQFF
d_call: TRBD1; v_call: TRBV7-6; cdr3_length: 14; j_call: TRBJ1-1; clone_size: -; cdr3_nt: TGTGCCAGCAGCCCGGGACAGGGATTAACTGAAGCTTTCTTT; cdr3_aa: CASSPGQGLTEAFF
d_call: -; v_call: TRBV28; cdr3_length: 16; j_call: TRBJ1-3; clone_size: -; cdr3_nt: TGTGCCAGCAGTACGAATCAGGGGTACTCCGGAAACACCATATATTTT; cdr3_aa: CASSTNQGYSGNTIYF
d_call: TRBD1; v_call: TRBV4-1; cdr3_length: 17; j_call: TRBJ2-7; clone_size: -; cdr3_nt: TGCGCCAGCAGCCAAGATGTAATAACAGGGGGTCTCTACGAGCAGTACTTC; cdr3_aa: CASSQDVITGGLYEQYF
d_call: TRBD2; v_call: TRBV3-1/TRBV3-2; cdr3_length: 15; j_call: TRBJ2-7; clone_size: -; cdr3_nt: TGTGCCAGCAGCCGCCTCGCGGGAGAGGTCGACGAGCAGTACTTC; cdr3_aa: CASSRLAGEVDEQYF
d_call: TRBD1; v_call: TRBV19; cdr3_length: 15; j_call: TRBJ1-2; clone_size: -; cdr3_nt: TGTGCCAGTACCGAATCGACAGGGAACATATATGGCTACACCTTC; cdr3_aa: CASTESTGNIYGYTF
d_call: TRBD2; v_call: TRBV10-2; cdr3_length: 17; j_call: TRBJ2-1; clone_size: -; cdr3_nt: TGCGCCAGCAGTGAGGGTAGCGGGACTGGTTTGGGCAATGAGCAGTTCTTC; cdr3_aa: CASSEGSGTGLGNEQFF
d_call: TRBD2; v_call: TRBV11-2; cdr3_length: 18; j_call: TRBJ2-5; clone_size: once; cdr3_nt: TGTGCCAGCAGCTTAGGATTTGGGCGGGAGGGTGGCCAAGAGACCCAGTACTTC; cdr3_aa: CASSLGFGREGGQETQYF
d_call: -; v_call: TRBV3-1/TRBV3-2; cdr3_length: 13; j_call: TRBJ1-1; clone_size: -; cdr3_nt: TGTGCCAGCAGCCACCCTCTGAACACTGAAGCTTTCTTT; cdr3_aa: CASSHPLNTEAFF
d_call: TRBD2; v_call: TRBV3-1/TRBV3-2; cdr3_length: 16; j_call: TRBJ2-3; clone_size: -; cdr3_nt: TGTGCCAGCAGCCAAGGAATAGCGGGGGGCACAGATACGCAGTATTTT; cdr3_aa: CASSQGIAGGTDTQYF
d_call: -; v_call: TRBV6-2/TRBV6-3; cdr3_length: 16; j_call: TRBJ2-3; clone_size: -; cdr3_nt: TGTGCCAGCAGTTACGGGGGGCGGGGGAGCACAGATACGCAGTATTTT; cdr3_aa: CASSYGGRGSTDTQYF
d_call: -; v_call: TRBV11-3; cdr3_length: 13; j_call: TRBJ2-3; clone_size: -; cdr3_nt: TGTGCCAGCAGCCTGGGGCGAACAGATACGCAGTATTTT; cdr3_aa: CASSLGRTDTQYF
d_call: -; v_call: TRBV12-2; cdr3_length: 19; j_call: TRBJ2-2; clone_size: once; cdr3_nt: TGTGCAAGTCGCCCCACAGGGATTAAGGAGTGTCCGAACACCGGGGAGCTGTTTTTT; cdr3_aa: CASRPTGIKECPNTGELFF
d_call: TRBD2; v_call: TRBV5-4; cdr3_length: 15; j_call: TRBJ2-3; clone_size: -; cdr3_nt: TGTGCCAGCAGCCGTCCGGGGGGATTGGTAGATACGCAGTATTTT; cdr3_aa: CASSRPGGLVDTQYF
d_call: TRBD2; v_call: TRBV14; cdr3_length: 15; j_call: TRBJ2-3; clone_size: -; cdr3_nt: TGTGCCAGCAGCCAAGGTACTAGCGGGTTGAATACGCAGTATTTT; cdr3_aa: CASSQGTSGLNTQYF
d_call: TRBD1; v_call: TRBV12-3/TRBV12-4; cdr3_length: 13; j_call: TRBJ1-2; clone_size: once; cdr3_nt: TGTGCCAGCAGCTTGCAGGGGGGCTATGGCTACACCTTC; cdr3_aa: CASSLQGGYGYTF
d_call: TRBD1; v_call: TRBV5-4; cdr3_length: 15; j_call: TRBJ2-7; clone_size: -; cdr3_nt: TGTGCCAGCAGGTTGACACCACAGGGGGCGGGCGAGCAGTACTTC; cdr3_aa: CASRLTPQGAGEQYF
d_call: TRBD1; v_call: TRBV6-5; cdr3_length: 15; j_call: TRBJ1-5; clone_size: -; cdr3_nt: TGTGCCAGCGTTGGACAGGAAAATAGCAATCAGCCCCAGCATTTT; cdr3_aa: CASVGQENSNQPQHF
d_call: -; v_call: TRBV2; cdr3_length: 15; j_call: TRBJ2-5; clone_size: -; cdr3_nt: TGTGCCAGCAGTGAATCGACAGCGCGCTGGGCGACCCAGTACTTC; cdr3_aa: CASSESTARWATQYF
d_call: -; v_call: TRBV6-5; cdr3_length: 14; j_call: TRBJ1-5; clone_size: -; cdr3_nt: TGTGCCAGCAGGGGGGACTTCAGCAATCAGCCCCAGCATTTT; cdr3_aa: CASRGDFSNQPQHF
d_call: TRBD1; v_call: TRBV18; cdr3_length: 16; j_call: TRBJ1-5; clone_size: few; cdr3_nt: TGTGCCAGCTCACAGAGTACAGGGGGCGCGGGTCAGCCCCAGCATTTT; cdr3_aa: CASSQSTGGAGQPQHF
d_call: TRBD1; v_call: TRBV24-1; cdr3_length: 16; j_call: TRBJ1-5; clone_size: -; cdr3_nt: TGTGCCACCAGTGATCTACAGGGGTTTAGCAATCAGCCCCAGCATTTT; cdr3_aa: CATSDLQGFSNQPQHF
d_call: TRBD2; v_call: TRBV7-9; cdr3_length: 15; j_call: TRBJ2-1; clone_size: -; cdr3_nt: TGTGCCAGCAGCCTTAGCGGGGGCTCCTACAATGAGCAGTTCTTC; cdr3_aa: CASSLSGGSYNEQFF
d_call: -; v_call: TRBV25-1; cdr3_length: 14; j_call: TRBJ2-7; clone_size: once; cdr3_nt: TGTGCCAGCAGTGAAGGGACTGCTACCTACGAGCAGTACTTC; cdr3_aa: CASSEGTATYEQYF
d_call: -; v_call: TRBV29-1; cdr3_length: 14; j_call: TRBJ1-2; clone_size: few; cdr3_nt: TGCAGCGTTGAGTCCGGGGAAAACCCCTATGGCTACACCTTC; cdr3_aa: CSVESGENPYGYTF
d_call: -; v_call: TRBV12-3/TRBV12-4; cdr3_length: 12; j_call: TRBJ2-1; clone_size: -; cdr3_nt: TGTGCCAGCAGTATAACCGCGGCAGGGAAGTTCTTC; cdr3_aa: CASSITAAGKFF
d_call: TRBD1; v_call: TRBV30; cdr3_length: 15; j_call: TRBJ1-3; clone_size: -; cdr3_nt: TGTGCCTGGAACGCACGGGACAGGGGGTCGGACACCATATATTTT; cdr3_aa: CAWNARDRGSDTIYF
d_call: TRBD1; v_call: TRBV5-4; cdr3_length: 15; j_call: TRBJ2-7; clone_size: -; cdr3_nt: TGTGCCAGCAGCTTGGATCCAGGGGGTGTTTACGAGCAGTACTTC; cdr3_aa: CASSLDPGGVYEQYF
d_call: -; v_call: TRBV20-1; cdr3_length: 15; j_call: TRBJ1-5; clone_size: -; cdr3_nt: TGCAGTGCTAGTCCCCCAGGTCCAGGGGATCAGCCCCAGCATTTT; cdr3_aa: CSASPPGPGDQPQHF
d_call: TRBD1; v_call: TRBV5-5; cdr3_length: 15; j_call: TRBJ1-2; clone_size: -; cdr3_nt: TGTGCCAGCACCAGAATACAGGGGCTTGGGAATGGCTACACCTTC; cdr3_aa: CASTRIQGLGNGYTF
d_call: -; v_call: TRBV2; cdr3_length: 15; j_call: TRBJ1-5; clone_size: -; cdr3_nt: TGTGCCAGCAGTCCAACAGAATATAGCAATCAGCCCCAGCATTTT; cdr3_aa: CASSPTEYSNQPQHF
d_call: -; v_call: TRBV11-3; cdr3_length: 14; j_call: TRBJ2-1; clone_size: -; cdr3_nt: TGTGCCAGCAGCCCCGACAGCTCCTACAATGAGCAGTTCTTC; cdr3_aa: CASSPDSSYNEQFF
d_call: -; v_call: TRBV1; cdr3_length: 17; j_call: TRBJ2-3; clone_size: -; cdr3_nt: TGCACCAGCAGCCCAGGCGGGAGGGGCCACACACAAGATACGCAGTATTTT; cdr3_aa: CTSSPGGRGHTQDTQYF
d_call: TRBD1; v_call: TRBV30; cdr3_length: 15; j_call: TRBJ1-5; clone_size: -; cdr3_nt: TGTGCCTGGAGTAGGAGCGGCAGGGGGGATCAGCCCCAGCATTTT; cdr3_aa: CAWSRSGRGDQPQHF
d_call: TRBD1; v_call: TRBV18; cdr3_length: 14; j_call: TRBJ1-4; clone_size: -; cdr3_nt: TGTGCCAGCACTGGGACAGCAACTAATGAAAAACTGTTTTTT; cdr3_aa: CASTGTATNEKLFF
d_call: TRBD2; v_call: TRBV5-4; cdr3_length: 16; j_call: TRBJ2-1; clone_size: -; cdr3_nt: TGTGCCAGCAGCTCTACTAGCGGGAGGGCCTTGAATGAGCAGTTCTTC; cdr3_aa: CASSSTSGRALNEQFF
d_call: -; v_call: TRBV10-3; cdr3_length: 16; j_call: TRBJ2-3; clone_size: -; cdr3_nt: TGTGCCACGGATCGTGGCCTAGACCAATACACAGATACGCAGTATTTT; cdr3_aa: CATDRGLDQYTDTQYF
d_call: TRBD1; v_call: TRBV28; cdr3_length: 15; j_call: TRBJ1-2; clone_size: few; cdr3_nt: TGTGCCAGCAGATCCCCGGACAGGAGTGGGCTTGGCTACACCTTC; cdr3_aa: CASRSPDRSGLGYTF
d_call: -; v_call: TRBV3-1/TRBV3-2; cdr3_length: 13; j_call: TRBJ1-1; clone_size: few; cdr3_nt: TGTGCCAGCAGCCAAGACAGGAACACTGAAGCTTTCTTT; cdr3_aa: CASSQDRNTEAFF
d_call: TRBD1; v_call: TRBV2; cdr3_length: 15; j_call: TRBJ2-7; clone_size: -; cdr3_nt: TGTGCCAGCGTAAGCCGGGACAGGGCACGGGTCGAGCAGTACTTC; cdr3_aa: CASVSRDRARVEQYF